A selection of T cell receptor beta chains follows, all from one sample in a study of T cell changes during pregnancy in multiple sclerosis. Only in-frame clones appear in the TCRdb table, and some are missing; sequencing was by immunoSEQ multiplex PCR. The table shows over 50,000 clones, with 90% occurring only once. The sequences come from peripheral blood, collected in the first trimester of pregnancy. The receptors derive from a female donor in good health, enrolled as a control in a pregnancy study. Each CDR3 is given with its conserved first and last residue. The order of the fields is clone size, J gene, V gene, D gene, CDR3 protein, CDR3 DNA. A D gene is named only where the DNA matches it firmly. Expanded clones are given a class, and other clones once, few, many or no size at all.

clone_size: -
j_call: TRBJ2-6
v_call: TRBV5-1
d_call: -
cdr3_aa: CASSSSGSGANVLTF
cdr3_nt: TGCGCCAGCAGCTCCTCAGGATCTGGGGCCAACGTCCTGACTTTC

clone_size: few
j_call: TRBJ2-1
v_call: TRBV29-1
d_call: -
cdr3_aa: CSVVGHNEQFF
cdr3_nt: TGCAGCGTTGTGGGGCACAATGAGCAGTTCTTC

clone_size: -
j_call: TRBJ1-6
v_call: TRBV9
d_call: -
cdr3_aa: CASKKEQGDSPLHF
cdr3_nt: TGTGCCAGTAAAAAGGAACAGGGCGATTCACCCCTCCACTTT

clone_size: once
j_call: TRBJ2-5
v_call: TRBV6-1
d_call: TRBD2
cdr3_aa: CASSEASGTQETQYF
cdr3_nt: TGTGCCAGCAGTGAAGCAAGCGGGACCCAAGAGACCCAGTACTTC

clone_size: -
j_call: TRBJ2-5
v_call: TRBV18
d_call: -
cdr3_aa: CASSLPGHQETQYF
cdr3_nt: TGTGCCAGCTCACTCCCGGGACATCAAGAGACCCAGTACTTC

clone_size: -
j_call: TRBJ1-1
v_call: TRBV6-1
d_call: -
cdr3_aa: CASSPSNQGAEAFF
cdr3_nt: TGTGCCAGCTCACCTAGTAACCAGGGCGCTGAAGCTTTCTTT

clone_size: -
j_call: TRBJ1-1
v_call: TRBV19
d_call: -
cdr3_aa: CASSMATVTAEAFF
cdr3_nt: TGTGCCAGTAGTATGGCTACCGTAACAGCTGAAGCTTTCTTT

clone_size: -
j_call: TRBJ1-6
v_call: TRBV28
d_call: -
cdr3_aa: CASSSLGRRGLHF
cdr3_nt: TGTGCCAGCAGTTCCCTGGGCCGTCGGGGACTCCACTTT

clone_size: -
j_call: TRBJ1-5
v_call: TRBV5-1
d_call: TRBD1
cdr3_aa: CASSLDGTGSNQPQHF
cdr3_nt: TGCGCCAGCAGCTTGGATGGGACAGGTAGCAATCAGCCCCAGCATTTT

clone_size: -
j_call: TRBJ2-1
v_call: TRBV19
d_call: TRBD2
cdr3_aa: CASGTSAGAHNEQFF
cdr3_nt: TGTGCCAGTGGAACATCAGCGGGAGCCCACAATGAGCAGTTCTTC

clone_size: once
j_call: TRBJ2-7
v_call: TRBV4-1
d_call: -
cdr3_aa: CASSQVRRNSYEQYF
cdr3_nt: TGCGCCAGCAGCCAGGTTAGGAGGAACAGCTACGAGCAGTACTTC

clone_size: -
j_call: TRBJ2-1
v_call: TRBV11-3
d_call: TRBD2
cdr3_aa: CASSLEGTSNEQFF
cdr3_nt: TGTGCCAGCAGCTTAGAAGGGACTAGCAATGAGCAGTTCTTC

clone_size: -
j_call: TRBJ1-1
v_call: TRBV5-1
d_call: TRBD1
cdr3_aa: CASSPGTGGEAFF
cdr3_nt: TGCGCCAGCAGCCCCGGGACAGGGGGTGAAGCTTTCTTT

clone_size: -
j_call: TRBJ1-4
v_call: TRBV19
d_call: TRBD1
cdr3_aa: CASRPGGGGEEKLFF
cdr3_nt: TGTGCCAGTCGACCAGGGGGCGGAGGGGAGGAAAAACTGTTTTTT

clone_size: -
j_call: TRBJ1-5
v_call: TRBV6-5
d_call: TRBD1
cdr3_aa: CASSWTGRDQPQHF
cdr3_nt: TGTGCCAGCAGTTGGACAGGGCGCGATCAGCCCCAGCATTTT

clone_size: -
j_call: TRBJ1-1
v_call: TRBV19
d_call: -
cdr3_aa: CASSMEGGQDRYTEAFF
cdr3_nt: TGTGCCAGTAGTATGGAGGGGGGGCAGGATAGGTACACTGAAGCTTTCTTT

clone_size: -
j_call: TRBJ1-1
v_call: TRBV10-1
d_call: -
cdr3_aa: CARSGGVTNTEAFF
cdr3_nt: TGCGCCAGAAGTGGGGGGGTCACGAACACTGAAGCTTTCTTT

clone_size: -
j_call: TRBJ2-7
v_call: TRBV7-2
d_call: TRBD1
cdr3_aa: CASSLGVDRGNEQYF
cdr3_nt: TGTGCCAGCAGCTTAGGGGTGGACAGGGGCAACGAGCAGTACTTC

clone_size: -
j_call: TRBJ1-4
v_call: TRBV15
d_call: -
cdr3_aa: CATSTRPLREKLFF
cdr3_nt: TGTGCCACCAGCACGCGGCCATTAAGAGAAAAACTGTTTTTT

clone_size: -
j_call: TRBJ2-7
v_call: TRBV30
d_call: -
cdr3_aa: CAWSTQGPYEQYF
cdr3_nt: TGTGCCTGGAGTACACAGGGTCCCTACGAGCAGTACTTC

clone_size: -
j_call: TRBJ1-1
v_call: TRBV6-5
d_call: -
cdr3_aa: CGGRTEAFF
cdr3_nt: TGTGGAGGGAGGACTGAAGCTTTCTTT

clone_size: -
j_call: TRBJ2-7
v_call: TRBV28
d_call: TRBD2
cdr3_aa: CASSPLQRGLPYEQYF
cdr3_nt: TGTGCCAGCAGTCCTCTCCAGCGGGGGCTCCCCTACGAGCAGTACTTC

clone_size: few
j_call: TRBJ2-1
v_call: TRBV7-2
d_call: TRBD2
cdr3_aa: CASSQTSGENEQFF
cdr3_nt: TGTGCCAGCAGCCAGACTAGCGGGGAGAATGAGCAGTTCTTC

clone_size: -
j_call: TRBJ1-2
v_call: TRBV6-5
d_call: TRBD1
cdr3_aa: CASSYSRTGGGYTF
cdr3_nt: TGTGCCAGCAGTTACTCGAGGACAGGGGGTGGCTACACCTTC

clone_size: -
j_call: TRBJ2-5
v_call: TRBV28
d_call: -
cdr3_aa: CASSSAEETQYF
cdr3_nt: TGTGCCAGCAGTTCAGCGGAAGAGACCCAGTACTTC

clone_size: few
j_call: TRBJ1-2
v_call: TRBV5-6
d_call: -
cdr3_aa: CASSLSVRGHYGYTF
cdr3_nt: TGTGCCAGCAGCTTAAGCGTCCGGGGTCACTATGGCTACACCTTC

clone_size: -
j_call: TRBJ2-1
v_call: TRBV21-1
d_call: -
cdr3_aa: CASSRGGAALHNEQFF
cdr3_nt: TGTGCCAGCAGCAGGGGAGGGGCCGCCCTACACAATGAGCAGTTCTTC

clone_size: -
j_call: TRBJ1-2
v_call: TRBV28
d_call: TRBD1
cdr3_aa: CASSPRGPYGYTF
cdr3_nt: TGTGCCAGCAGCCCCAGGGGGCCCTATGGCTACACCTTC

clone_size: -
j_call: TRBJ2-1
v_call: TRBV28
d_call: -
cdr3_aa: CASSISSGPNEQFF
cdr3_nt: TGTGCCAGCAGTATCTCCTCCGGTCCCAATGAGCAGTTCTTC

clone_size: -
j_call: TRBJ2-5
v_call: TRBV6-6
d_call: -
cdr3_aa: CASSYPRQIQETQYF
cdr3_nt: TGTGCCAGCAGTTACCCTCGACAAATCCAAGAGACCCAGTACTTC

clone_size: -
j_call: TRBJ2-2
v_call: TRBV29-1
d_call: TRBD1
cdr3_aa: CSVLGQGAVGELFF
cdr3_nt: TGCAGCGTTTTAGGACAGGGGGCCGTCGGGGAGCTGTTTTTT